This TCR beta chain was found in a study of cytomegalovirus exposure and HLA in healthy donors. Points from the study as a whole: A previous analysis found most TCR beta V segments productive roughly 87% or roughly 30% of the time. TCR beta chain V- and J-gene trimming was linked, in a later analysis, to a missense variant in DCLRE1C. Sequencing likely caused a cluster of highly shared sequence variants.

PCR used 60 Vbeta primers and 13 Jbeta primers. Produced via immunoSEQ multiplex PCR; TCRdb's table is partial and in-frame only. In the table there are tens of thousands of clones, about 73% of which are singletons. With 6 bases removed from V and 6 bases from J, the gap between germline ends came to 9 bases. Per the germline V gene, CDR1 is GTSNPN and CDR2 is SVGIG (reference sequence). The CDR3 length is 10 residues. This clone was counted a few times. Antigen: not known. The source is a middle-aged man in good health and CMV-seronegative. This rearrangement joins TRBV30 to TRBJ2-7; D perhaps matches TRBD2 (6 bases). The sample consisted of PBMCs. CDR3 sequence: CACWRGEQYF. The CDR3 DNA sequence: TGTGCCTGCTGGCGGGGCGAGCAGTACTTC.